These 7 T cell receptor beta chains came from one sample sequenced in a study of blood T cells in healthy people across ages. The authors ran a second PCR of 7 to 11 cycles using a sample-barcoded 5' primer and a J-beta primer mix. From the 5' RACE reads, TCRdb called clonotypes with MiXCR, one entry per CDR3 protein. Of about 1 million distinct CDR3 sequences in the sample, 35% to 55% were seen once. The sequenced sample was blood. The receptor source for this set is a woman aged 60 to 75 in good health.

This sequence joins TRBV6-4 and TRBJ1-5; D unclear. The CDR3 consists of 15 residues. Trimming took 5 bases from V and 3 from J, leaving 14 bases between them. Germline V CDR1 and CDR2: MRHNA, SNTAGT. CDR3 sequence: CASSPDPGDNQPQHF. In DNA form, the CDR3 reads TGTGCCAGCAGTCCCGACCCGGGCGACAATCAGCCCCAGCATTTT.

The chain carries TRBV28 and TRBJ2-3, with D perhaps being TRBD1 or TRBD2 (7 bases each). Germline loops: CDR1 MDHEN, CDR2 SYDVKM. This CDR3 contains 13 residues. V shed 6 bases and J shed 8 bases, with 15 bases lying between them. In nucleotides, the CDR3 is TGTGCCAGCAGGGTATCCAGGGGGGGTACGCAGTATTTT. Translation gives CASRVSRGGTQYF.

There are a few counts of this clonotype. This chain uses TRBV7-3 with TRBJ1-4, with a possible D match to TRBD1 (6 bases). Trimming stripped 0 bases from V and 7 bases from J, with 12 bases between. CDR1 and CDR2 from the germline V gene are SGHTA and FQGTGA. This CDR3 has 15 amino acids. The CDR3 loop is CASSLTFSQGEKLFF. The CDR3 DNA reads as TGTGCCAGCAGCTTAACGTTTTCACAGGGTGAAAAACTGTTTTTT.

CDR3 DNA: TGTGCCAGCAGCCAAGCCCGGAGGGGCAGGGACGAGCAGTACTTC. Amino acids: CASSQARRGRDEQYF. The V gene is TRBV14, the J gene TRBJ2-7; D may be TRBD2 (6 bases). This CDR3 is 15 amino acids long. The V gene's germline CDR1 is SGHDN and CDR2 FVKESK. Trimming took off 1 base at V and 5 bases at J, with 15 bases between the two ends.

This clonotype was counted only a few times. This sequence joins TRBV11-2 and TRBJ2-7, with 9 bases matching TRBD2. J was trimmed by 3 bases and V by 7 bases; bases with no gene match: 4. Germline CDR1 reads SGHAT; CDR2 reads FQNNGV. This CDR3 is built from 13 residues. CDR3 sequence reads: CASTREGLYEQYF. CDR3 coding DNA: TGTGCCAGCACGCGGGAGGGCCTCTACGAGCAGTACTTC.

V usage is TRBV15 and J usage is TRBJ2-3; D is uncertain. The CDR3 contains 13 residues. The ends were cut back, 0 bases at V and 4 bases at J, with 5 bases in the middle. From germline, CDR1 is LNHNV and CDR2 YYDKDF (reference sequence). Here the CDR3 reads CATSRDRSDTQYF. The CDR3 bases are TGTGCCACCAGCAGAGATCGATCAGATACGCAGTATTTT.

The chain combines TRBV15 with TRBJ1-4, with 8 bases aligning to TRBD1. Germline assignment: CDR1 LNHNV and CDR2 YYDKDF (reference sequence). Trimming at V came to 0 bases and at J to 7 bases, leaving 7 bases not matched to a gene. The length of the CDR3 is 16 residues. In nucleotides, the CDR3 is TGTGCCACCAGCAGAGACCTGGACAGGGTTTTTGAAAAACTGTTTTTT. Its protein is CATSRDLDRVFEKLFF.